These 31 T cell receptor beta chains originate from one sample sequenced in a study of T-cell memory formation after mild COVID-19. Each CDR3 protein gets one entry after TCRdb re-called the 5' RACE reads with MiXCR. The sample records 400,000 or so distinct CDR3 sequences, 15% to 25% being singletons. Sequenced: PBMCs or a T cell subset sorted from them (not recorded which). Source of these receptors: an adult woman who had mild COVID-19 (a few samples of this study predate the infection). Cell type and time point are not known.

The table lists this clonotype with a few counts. The CDR3 DNA follows: TGCAGTGCTAGAGATGGGGGTTGGACTAATGAAAAACTGTTTTTT. This codes for CSARDGGWTNEKLFF. The gene calls are TRBV20-1 and TRBJ1-4, with D possibly matching TRBD1 (5 bases). The V and J ends lost 0 bases and 2 bases respectively, with 10 bases between them. The CDR3 length is 15 residues. The germline V gene encodes CDR1 DFQATT and CDR2 SNEGSKA (reference sequence).

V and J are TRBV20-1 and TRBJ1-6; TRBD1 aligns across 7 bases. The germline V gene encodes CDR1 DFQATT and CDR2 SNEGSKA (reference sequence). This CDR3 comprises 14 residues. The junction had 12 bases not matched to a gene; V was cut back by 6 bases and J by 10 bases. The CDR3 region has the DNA TGCAGTGCCCAACTGACAGGGAGGTTGTCACCCCTCCACTTT. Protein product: CSAQLTGRLSPLHF.

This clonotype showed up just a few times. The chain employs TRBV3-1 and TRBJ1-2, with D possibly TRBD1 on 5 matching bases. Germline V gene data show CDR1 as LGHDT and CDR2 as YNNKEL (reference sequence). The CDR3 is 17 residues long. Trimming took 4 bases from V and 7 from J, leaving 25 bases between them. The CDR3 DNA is TGTGCCAGCAGCCTGCTCGGCTCGGGGCTTCCTTCCAGTGGCTACACCTTC. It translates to CASSLLGSGLPSSGYTF.

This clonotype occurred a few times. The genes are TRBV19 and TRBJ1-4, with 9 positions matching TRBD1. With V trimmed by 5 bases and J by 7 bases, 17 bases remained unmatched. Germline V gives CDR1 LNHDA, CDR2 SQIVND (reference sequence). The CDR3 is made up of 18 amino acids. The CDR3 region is CASSPGQGNTPGGEKLFF. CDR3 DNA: TGTGCCAGTAGTCCGGGACAGGGAAATACTCCAGGAGGTGAAAAACTGTTTTTT.

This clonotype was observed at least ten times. For the CDR3, the DNA is TGTGCCAGCAGCTCCCGGAGGGCCTACGAGCAGTACTTC. It translates to CASSSRRAYEQYF. The chain has TRBV7-2 and TRBJ2-7, with D possibly being TRBD2 (6 bases). This CDR3 contains 13 residues. CDR1 is SGHTA and CDR2 is FQGNSA in the germline V gene. With 4 bases removed from V and 2 bases from J, the gap between germline ends came to 9 bases.

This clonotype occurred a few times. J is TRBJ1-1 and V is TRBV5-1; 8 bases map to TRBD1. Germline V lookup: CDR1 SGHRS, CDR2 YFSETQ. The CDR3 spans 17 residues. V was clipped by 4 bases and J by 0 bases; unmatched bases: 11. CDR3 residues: CASSVFGQGFLNTEAFF. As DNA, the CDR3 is TGCGCCAGCAGCGTCTTCGGACAGGGTTTTTTGAACACTGAAGCTTTCTTT.

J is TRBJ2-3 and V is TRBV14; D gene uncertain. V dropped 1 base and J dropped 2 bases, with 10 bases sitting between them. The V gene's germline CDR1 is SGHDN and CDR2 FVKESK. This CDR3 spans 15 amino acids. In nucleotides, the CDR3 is TGTGCCAGCAGCCAAGTCGGTGGTTTCACAGATACGCAGTATTTT. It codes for CASSQVGGFTDTQYF. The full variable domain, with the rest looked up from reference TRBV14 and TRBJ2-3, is EAGVTQFPSHSVIEKGQTVTLRCDPISGHDNLYWYRRVMGKEIKFLLHFVKESKQDESGMPNNRFLAERTGGTYSTLKVQPAELEDSGVYFCASSQVGGFTDTQYFGPGTRLTVL.

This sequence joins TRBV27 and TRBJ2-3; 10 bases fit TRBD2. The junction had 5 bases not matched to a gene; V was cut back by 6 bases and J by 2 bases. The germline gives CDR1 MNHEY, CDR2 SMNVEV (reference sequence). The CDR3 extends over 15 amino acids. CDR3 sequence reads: CASSPSGGTTDTQYF. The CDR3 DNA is TGTGCCAGCAGCCCTAGCGGGGGAACCACAGATACGCAGTATTTT.

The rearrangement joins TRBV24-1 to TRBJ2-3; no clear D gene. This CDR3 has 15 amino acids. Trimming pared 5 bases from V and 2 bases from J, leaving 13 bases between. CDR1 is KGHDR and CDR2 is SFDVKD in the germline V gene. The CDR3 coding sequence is TGTGCCACCAGTGTAGATGATGACCCCACAGATACGCAGTATTTT. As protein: CATSVDDDPTDTQYF.

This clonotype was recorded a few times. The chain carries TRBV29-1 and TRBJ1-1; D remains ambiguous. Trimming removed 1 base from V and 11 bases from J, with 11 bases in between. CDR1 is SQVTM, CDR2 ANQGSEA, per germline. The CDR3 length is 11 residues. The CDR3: CSVEVRVGAFF. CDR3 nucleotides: TGCAGCGTTGAAGTTCGGGTGGGCGCTTTCTTT.

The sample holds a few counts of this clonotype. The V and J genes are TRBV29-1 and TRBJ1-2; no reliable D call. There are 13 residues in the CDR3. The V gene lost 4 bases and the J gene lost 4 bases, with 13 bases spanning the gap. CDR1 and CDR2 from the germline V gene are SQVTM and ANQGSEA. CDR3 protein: CSVVYLMAYGYTF. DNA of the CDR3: TGCAGCGTTGTATACTTGATGGCCTATGGCTACACCTTC.

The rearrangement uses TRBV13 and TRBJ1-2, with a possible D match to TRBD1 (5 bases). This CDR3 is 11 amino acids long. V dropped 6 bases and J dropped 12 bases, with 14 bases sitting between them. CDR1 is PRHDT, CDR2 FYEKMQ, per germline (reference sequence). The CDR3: CASRRDGWHTF. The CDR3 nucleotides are TGTGCCAGCAGGCGGGACGGCTGGCACACCTTC.

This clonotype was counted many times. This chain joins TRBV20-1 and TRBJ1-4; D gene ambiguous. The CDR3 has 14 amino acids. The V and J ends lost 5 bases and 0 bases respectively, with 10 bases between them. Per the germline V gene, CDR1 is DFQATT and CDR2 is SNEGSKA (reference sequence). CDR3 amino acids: CSAAHGPTNEKLFF. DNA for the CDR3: TGCAGTGCTGCTCACGGGCCAACTAATGAAAAACTGTTTTTT.

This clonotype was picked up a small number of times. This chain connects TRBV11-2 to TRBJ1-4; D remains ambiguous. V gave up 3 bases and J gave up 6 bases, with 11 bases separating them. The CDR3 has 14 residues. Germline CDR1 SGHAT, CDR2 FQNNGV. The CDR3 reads CASSFYRGDEKLFF. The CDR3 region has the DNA TGTGCCAGCAGCTTTTACCGCGGGGATGAAAAACTGTTTTTT.

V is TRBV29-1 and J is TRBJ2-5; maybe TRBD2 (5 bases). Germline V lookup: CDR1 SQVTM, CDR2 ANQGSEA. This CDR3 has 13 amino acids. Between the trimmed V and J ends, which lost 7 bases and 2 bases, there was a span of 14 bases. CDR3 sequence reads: CSGVEGSQETQYF. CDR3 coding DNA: TGCAGCGGCGTCGAGGGCTCACAAGAGACCCAGTACTTC.

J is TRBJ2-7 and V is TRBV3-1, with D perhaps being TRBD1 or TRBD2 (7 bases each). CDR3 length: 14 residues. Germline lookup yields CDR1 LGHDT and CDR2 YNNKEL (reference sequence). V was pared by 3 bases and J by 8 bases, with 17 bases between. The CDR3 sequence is CASSQSTGRDQQYF. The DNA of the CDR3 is TGTGCCAGCAGCCAGTCGACAGGGAGGGACCAGCAGTACTTC.

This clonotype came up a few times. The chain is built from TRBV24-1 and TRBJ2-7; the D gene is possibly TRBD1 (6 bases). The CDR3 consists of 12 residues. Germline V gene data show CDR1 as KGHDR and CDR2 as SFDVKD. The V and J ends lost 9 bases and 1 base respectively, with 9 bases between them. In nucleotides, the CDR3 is TGTGCCACCTCACAGGGATCCTACGAGCAGTACTTC. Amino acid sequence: CATSQGSYEQYF.

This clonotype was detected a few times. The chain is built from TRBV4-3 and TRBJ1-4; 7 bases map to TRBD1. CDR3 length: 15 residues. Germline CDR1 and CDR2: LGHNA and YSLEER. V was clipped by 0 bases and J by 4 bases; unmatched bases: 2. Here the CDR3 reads CASSQDWDSNEKLFF. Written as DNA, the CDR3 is TGCGCCAGCAGCCAAGATTGGGACAGTAATGAAAAACTGTTTTTT.

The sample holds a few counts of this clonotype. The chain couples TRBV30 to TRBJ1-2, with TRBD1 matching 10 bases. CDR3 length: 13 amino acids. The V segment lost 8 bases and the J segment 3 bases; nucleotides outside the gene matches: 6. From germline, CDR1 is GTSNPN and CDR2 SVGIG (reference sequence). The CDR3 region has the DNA TGTGCCCTCAGGGACAGGGGAGACTATGGCTACACCTTC. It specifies CALRDRGDYGYTF.

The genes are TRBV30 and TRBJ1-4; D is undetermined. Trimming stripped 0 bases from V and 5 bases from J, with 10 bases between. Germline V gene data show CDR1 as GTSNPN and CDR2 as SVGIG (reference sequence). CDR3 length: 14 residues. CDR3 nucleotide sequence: TGTGCCTGGAGTGTCGGACCCGCAAATGAAAAACTGTTTTTT. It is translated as CAWSVGPANEKLFF.

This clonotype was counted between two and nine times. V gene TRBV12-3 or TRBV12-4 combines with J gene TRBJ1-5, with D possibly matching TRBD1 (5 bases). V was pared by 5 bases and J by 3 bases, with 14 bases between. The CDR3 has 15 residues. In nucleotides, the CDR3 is TGTGCCAGCAGTCCTGTCGGGGGGTACAATCAGCCCCAGCATTTT. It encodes CASSPVGGYNQPQHF.

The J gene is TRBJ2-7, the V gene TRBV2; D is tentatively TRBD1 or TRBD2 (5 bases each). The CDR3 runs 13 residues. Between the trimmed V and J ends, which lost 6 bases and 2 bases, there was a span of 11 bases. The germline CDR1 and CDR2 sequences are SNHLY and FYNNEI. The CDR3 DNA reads TGTGCCAGCAGGAGAGAGGGGCCCTACGAGCAGTACTTC. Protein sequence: CASRREGPYEQYF.

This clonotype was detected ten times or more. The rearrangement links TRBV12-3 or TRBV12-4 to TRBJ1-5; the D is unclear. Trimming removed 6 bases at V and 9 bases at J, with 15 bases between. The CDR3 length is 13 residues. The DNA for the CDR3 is TGTGCCAGCAGCCAGGACTTACCCCTGCCCCAGCATTTT. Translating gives CASSQDLPLPQHF.

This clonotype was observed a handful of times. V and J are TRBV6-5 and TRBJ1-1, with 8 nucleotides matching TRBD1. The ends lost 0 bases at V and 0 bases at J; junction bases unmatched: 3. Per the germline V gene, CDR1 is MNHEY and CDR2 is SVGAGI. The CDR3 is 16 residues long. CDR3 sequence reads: CASSYSTGEVNTEAFF. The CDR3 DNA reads TGTGCCAGCAGTTACTCGACAGGGGAGGTGAACACTGAAGCTTTCTTT.

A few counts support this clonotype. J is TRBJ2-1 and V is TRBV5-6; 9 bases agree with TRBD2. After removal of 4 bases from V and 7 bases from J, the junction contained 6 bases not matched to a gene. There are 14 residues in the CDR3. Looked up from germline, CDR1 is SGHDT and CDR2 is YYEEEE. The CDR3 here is CASSVLAGQNEQFF. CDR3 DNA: TGTGCCAGCAGCGTACTAGCGGGTCAGAATGAGCAGTTCTTC.

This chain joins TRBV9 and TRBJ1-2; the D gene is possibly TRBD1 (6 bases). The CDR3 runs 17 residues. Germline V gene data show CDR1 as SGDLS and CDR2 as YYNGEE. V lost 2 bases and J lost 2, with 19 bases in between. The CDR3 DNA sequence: TGTGCCAGCAGCGTGGGGCAGGGGAGGGGATCGAACTATGGCTACACCTTC. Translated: CASSVGQGRGSNYGYTF.

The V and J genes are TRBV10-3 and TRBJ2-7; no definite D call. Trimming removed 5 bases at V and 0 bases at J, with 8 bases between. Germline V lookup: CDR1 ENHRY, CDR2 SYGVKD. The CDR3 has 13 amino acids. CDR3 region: CAISPILSYEQYF. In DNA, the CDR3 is TGTGCCATCAGTCCTATCCTCTCCTACGAGCAGTACTTC.

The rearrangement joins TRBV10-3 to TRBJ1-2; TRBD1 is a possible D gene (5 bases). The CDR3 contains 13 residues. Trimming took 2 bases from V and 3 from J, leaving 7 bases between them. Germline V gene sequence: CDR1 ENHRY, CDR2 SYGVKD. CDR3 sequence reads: CAISEAGDYGYTF. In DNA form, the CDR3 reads TGTGCCATCAGTGAGGCGGGGGACTATGGCTACACCTTC.

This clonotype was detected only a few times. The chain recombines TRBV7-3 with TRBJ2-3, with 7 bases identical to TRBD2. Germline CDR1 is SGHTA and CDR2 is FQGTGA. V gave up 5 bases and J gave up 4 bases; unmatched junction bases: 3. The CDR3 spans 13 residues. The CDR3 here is CASSHRGADTQYF. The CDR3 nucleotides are TGTGCCAGCAGCCACCGGGGGGCAGATACGCAGTATTTT.

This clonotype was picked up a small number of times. The CDR3 region is CASGLGFRGDEQYF. The CDR3 bases are TGTGCCTCTGGATTGGGATTCCGTGGGGACGAGCAGTACTTC. The chain joins TRBV27 to TRBJ2-7; D is uncertain. Trimming stripped 11 bases from V and 5 bases from J, with 22 bases between. Germline assignment: CDR1 MNHEY and CDR2 SMNVEV (reference sequence). The CDR3 has 14 residues.

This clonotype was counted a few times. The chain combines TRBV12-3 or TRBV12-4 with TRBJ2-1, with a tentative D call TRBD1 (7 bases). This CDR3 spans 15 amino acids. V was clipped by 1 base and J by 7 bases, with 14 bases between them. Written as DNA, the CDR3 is TGTGCCAGCAGTTTAGGGGCAGGGGGGTATAATGAGCAGTTCTTC. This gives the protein CASSLGAGGYNEQFF.